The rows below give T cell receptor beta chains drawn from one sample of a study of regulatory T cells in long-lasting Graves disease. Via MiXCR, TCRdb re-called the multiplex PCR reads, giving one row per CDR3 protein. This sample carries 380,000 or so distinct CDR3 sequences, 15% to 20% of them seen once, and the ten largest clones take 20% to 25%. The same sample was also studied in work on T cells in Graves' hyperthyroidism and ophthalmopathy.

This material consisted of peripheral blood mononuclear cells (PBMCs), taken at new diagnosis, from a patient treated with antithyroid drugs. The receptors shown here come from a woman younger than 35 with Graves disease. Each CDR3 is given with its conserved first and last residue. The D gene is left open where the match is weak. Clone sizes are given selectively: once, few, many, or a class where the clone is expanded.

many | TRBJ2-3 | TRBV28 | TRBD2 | TGTGCCAGCAGTTTATGGGGGGAGGGCCGCTCAGATACGCAGTATTTT | CASSLWGEGRSDTQYF
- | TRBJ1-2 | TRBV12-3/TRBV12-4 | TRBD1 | TGTGCCAGCCGGGAACAGGGGGCGCTGGGCTACACCTTC | CASREQGALGYTF
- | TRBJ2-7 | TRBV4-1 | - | TGCGCCAGCAGCCAAGATCAACCCGTTTCATCCTACGAGCAGTACTTC | CASSQDQPVSSYEQYF
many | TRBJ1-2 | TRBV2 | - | TGTGCCAGCCAAATTGTCCCATATAAGGGCTATGGCTACACCTTC | CASQIVPYKGYGYTF
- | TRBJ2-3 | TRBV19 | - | TGTGCCAGTAGTATAAGTACTAGCACAGATACGCAGTATTTT | CASSISTSTDTQYF
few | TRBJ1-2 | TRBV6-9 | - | TGTGCCAGCAGTTATGATGACTATGGCTACACCTTC | CASSYDDYGYTF
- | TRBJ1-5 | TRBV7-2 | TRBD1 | TGTGCCAGCAGCCCAGGGACAGGAAGTTATAGCAATCAGCCCCAGCATTTT | CASSPGTGSYSNQPQHF
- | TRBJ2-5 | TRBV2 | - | TGTGCCAGCAGTGAAGCTACACAGACCCAGTACTTC | CASSEATQTQYF
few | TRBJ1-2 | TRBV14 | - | TGTGCCAGCAGCCAAGTGCTGGGCGGTGGAGGCTACACCTTC | CASSQVLGGGGYTF
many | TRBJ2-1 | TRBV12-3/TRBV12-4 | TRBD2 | TGTGCCAGCAGCAAAACTAGCGGGGGGGGCTCCTACAATGAGCAGTTCTTC | CASSKTSGGGSYNEQFF
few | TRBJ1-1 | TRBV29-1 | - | TGCAGCGTTGACTTGGGGGCATTGAACACTGAAGCTTTCTTT | CSVDLGALNTEAFF
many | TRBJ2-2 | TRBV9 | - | TGTGCCAGCACCAGTAGCGCCCGGAACACCGGGGAGCTGTTTTTT | CASTSSARNTGELFF
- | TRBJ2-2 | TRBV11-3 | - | TGTGCCAGCAGCCCAGGGAGACAGGTTACCACCGGGGAGCTGTTTTTT | CASSPGRQVTTGELFF
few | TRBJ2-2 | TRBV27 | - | TGTGCCAGCACAAACCTAGCATCCGGGGAGCTGTTTTTT | CASTNLASGELFF
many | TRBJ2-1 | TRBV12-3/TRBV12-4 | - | TGTGCCAGCAACCCGTCACGGGGAGGCTACAATGAGCAGTTCTTC | CASNPSRGGYNEQFF
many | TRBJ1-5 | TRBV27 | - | TGTGCCAGCAGCCAGGCCGGGGGCGGCAATCAGCCCCAGCATTTT | CASSQAGGGNQPQHF
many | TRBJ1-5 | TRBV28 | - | TGTGCCAGCAACAGGGTGAGCAATCAGCCCCAGCATTTT | CASNRVSNQPQHF
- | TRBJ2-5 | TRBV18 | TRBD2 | TGTGCCAGCTCACCCAATCCAGGGAGGGCCCAGTACTTC | CASSPNPGRAQYF
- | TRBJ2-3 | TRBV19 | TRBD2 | TGTGCCTCGGGGGGGGGGGGCACAGATACGCAGTATTTT | CASGGGGTDTQYF
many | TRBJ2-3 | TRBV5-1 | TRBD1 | TGCGCCAGCAGCAAAGACAGGGTCGCCATTAGCACAGATACGCAGTATTTT | CASSKDRVAISTDTQYF
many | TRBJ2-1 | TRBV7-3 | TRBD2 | TGTGCCAGCAGCCACGGGCGGGGGTACAATGAGCAGTTCTTC | CASSHGRGYNEQFF
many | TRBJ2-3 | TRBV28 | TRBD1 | TGTGCCAGCAGTGAAACCGGGACAGGGATCACAGATACGCAGTATTTT | CASSETGTGITDTQYF
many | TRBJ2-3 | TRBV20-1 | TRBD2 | TGCAGTGCGGCAAGAGGGGTAGCGGGGAACACGCAGTATTTT | CSAARGVAGNTQYF
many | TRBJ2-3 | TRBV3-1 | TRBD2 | TGTGCCAGCAGCCAAGAGGAGGGGACTAGCGGGGGAATCGGAGATACGCAGTATTTT | CASSQEEGTSGGIGDTQYF